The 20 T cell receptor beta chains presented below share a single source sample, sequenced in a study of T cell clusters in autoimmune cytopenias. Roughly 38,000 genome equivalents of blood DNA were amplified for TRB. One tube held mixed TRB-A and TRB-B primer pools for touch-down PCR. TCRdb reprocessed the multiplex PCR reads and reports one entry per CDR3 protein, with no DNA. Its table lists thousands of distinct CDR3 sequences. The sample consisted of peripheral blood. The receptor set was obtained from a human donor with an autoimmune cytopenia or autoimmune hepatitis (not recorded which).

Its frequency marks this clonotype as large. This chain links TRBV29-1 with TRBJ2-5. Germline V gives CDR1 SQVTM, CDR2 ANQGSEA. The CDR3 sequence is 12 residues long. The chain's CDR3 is CSVAGVQETQYF.

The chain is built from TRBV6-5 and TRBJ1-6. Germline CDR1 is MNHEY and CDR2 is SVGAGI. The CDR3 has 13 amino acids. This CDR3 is CASRRTDNSPLHF.

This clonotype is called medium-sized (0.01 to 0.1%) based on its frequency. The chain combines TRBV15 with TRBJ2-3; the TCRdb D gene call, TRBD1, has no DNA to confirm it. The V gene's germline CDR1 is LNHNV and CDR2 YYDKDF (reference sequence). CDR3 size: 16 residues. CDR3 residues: CATSRDLGTGPVTQYF.

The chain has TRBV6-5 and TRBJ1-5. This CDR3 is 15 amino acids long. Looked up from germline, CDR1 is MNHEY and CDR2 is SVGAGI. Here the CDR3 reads CASSYGRVPGQPQHF.

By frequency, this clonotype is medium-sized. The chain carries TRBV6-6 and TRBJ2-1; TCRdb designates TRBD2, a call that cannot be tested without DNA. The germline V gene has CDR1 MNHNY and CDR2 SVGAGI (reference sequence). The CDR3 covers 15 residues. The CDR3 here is CASTSSGLAGGEQFF.

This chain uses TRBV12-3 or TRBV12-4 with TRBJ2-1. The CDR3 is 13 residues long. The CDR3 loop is CASSLNSYNEQFF.

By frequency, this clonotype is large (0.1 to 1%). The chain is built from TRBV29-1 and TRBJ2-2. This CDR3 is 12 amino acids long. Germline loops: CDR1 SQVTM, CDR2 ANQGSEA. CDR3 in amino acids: CSVDRGTGELFF.

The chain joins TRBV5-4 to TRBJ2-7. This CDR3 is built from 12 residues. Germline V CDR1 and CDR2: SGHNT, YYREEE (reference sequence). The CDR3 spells CASSFPAGEQYF.

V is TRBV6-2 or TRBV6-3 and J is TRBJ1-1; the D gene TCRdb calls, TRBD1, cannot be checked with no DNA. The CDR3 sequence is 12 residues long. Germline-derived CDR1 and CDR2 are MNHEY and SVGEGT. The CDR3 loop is CASSYLGVEAFF.

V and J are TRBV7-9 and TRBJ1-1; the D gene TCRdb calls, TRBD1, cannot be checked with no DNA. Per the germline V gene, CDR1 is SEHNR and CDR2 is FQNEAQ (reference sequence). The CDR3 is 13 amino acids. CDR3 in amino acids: CASSLNYALEAFF.

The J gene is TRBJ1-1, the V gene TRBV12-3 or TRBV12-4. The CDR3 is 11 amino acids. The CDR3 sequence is CASSLVAEAFF.

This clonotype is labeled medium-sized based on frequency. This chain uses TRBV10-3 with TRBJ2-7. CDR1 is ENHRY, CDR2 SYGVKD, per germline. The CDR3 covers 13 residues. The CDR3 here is CAISERMAYEQYF.

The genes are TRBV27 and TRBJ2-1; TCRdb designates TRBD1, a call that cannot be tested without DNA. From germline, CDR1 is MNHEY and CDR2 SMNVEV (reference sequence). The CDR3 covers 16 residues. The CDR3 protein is CASSQWGGRPLNEQFF.

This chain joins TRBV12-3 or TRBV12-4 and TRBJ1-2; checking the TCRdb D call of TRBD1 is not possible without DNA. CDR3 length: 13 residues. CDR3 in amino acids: CASSLRVPYGYTF.

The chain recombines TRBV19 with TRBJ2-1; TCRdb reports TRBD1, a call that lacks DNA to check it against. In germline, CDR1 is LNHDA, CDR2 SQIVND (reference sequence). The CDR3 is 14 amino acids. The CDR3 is CASSIGRGGNEQFF.

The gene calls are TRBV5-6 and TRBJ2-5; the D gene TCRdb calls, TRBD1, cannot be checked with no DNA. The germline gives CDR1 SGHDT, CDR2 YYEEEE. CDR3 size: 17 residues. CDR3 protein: CASRPSYDRRSWETQYF.

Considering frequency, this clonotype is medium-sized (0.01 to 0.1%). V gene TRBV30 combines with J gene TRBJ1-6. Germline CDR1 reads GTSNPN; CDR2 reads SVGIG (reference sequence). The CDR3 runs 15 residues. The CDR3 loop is CAWSVGQVRDSPLHF.

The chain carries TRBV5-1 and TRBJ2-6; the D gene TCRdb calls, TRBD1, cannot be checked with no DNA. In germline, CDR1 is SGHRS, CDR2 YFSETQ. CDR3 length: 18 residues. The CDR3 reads CASKEVTGASSGANVLTF.

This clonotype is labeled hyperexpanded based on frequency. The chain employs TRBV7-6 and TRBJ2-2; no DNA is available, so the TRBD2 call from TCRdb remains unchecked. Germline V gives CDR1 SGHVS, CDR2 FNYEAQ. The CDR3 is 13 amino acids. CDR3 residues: CASSQREPGELFF.

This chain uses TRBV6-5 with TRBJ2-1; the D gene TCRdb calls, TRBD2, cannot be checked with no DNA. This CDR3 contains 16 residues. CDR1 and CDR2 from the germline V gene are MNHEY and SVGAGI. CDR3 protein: CASSSDSGPAYNEQFF.